These 24 T cell receptor beta chains were sequenced from one sample in a study of cytomegalovirus exposure and HLA in healthy donors. The repertoire was sequenced with immunoSEQ multiplex PCR; TCRdb's copy has only in-frame clones and lacks some. Altogether approximately 300,000 clones are present, roughly 90% being singletons, with the ten largest covering 1% to 1.5%. The sequenced sample consisted of PBMCs. Every receptor here comes from a woman in her thirties in good health and CMV-seropositive.

J is TRBJ2-7 and V is TRBV28; 8 bases map to TRBD1. The V segment lost 1 base and the J segment 11 bases; nucleotides outside the gene matches: 1. This CDR3 region has 11 residues. In germline, CDR1 is MDHEN, CDR2 SYDVKM. Here the CDR3 DNA reads TGTGCCAGCAGTTTATCGGACAGGGAGTACTTC. Protein sequence: CASSLSDREYF.

This chain uses TRBV5-1 with TRBJ2-7; possible D gene TRBD1, 6 bases. This CDR3 region has 14 residues. Germline CDR1 is SGHRS and CDR2 is YFSETQ. V shed 1 base and J shed 2 bases, with 10 bases lying between them. The DNA of the CDR3 is TGCGCCAGCAGCTTGAGCAGGGGCCCCTACGAGCAGTACTTC. This sequence encodes CASSLSRGPYEQYF.

The genes are TRBV28 and TRBJ2-1, with TRBD2 identical over 10 bases. V was clipped by 4 bases and J by 7 bases; unmatched bases: 13. This CDR3 comprises 17 residues. Germline V gene sequence: CDR1 MDHEN, CDR2 SYDVKM. CDR3 bases: TGTGCCAGCAGTTACCCTCAAGCGGGGGGGGAGAGGAATGAGCAGTTCTTC. Encoded protein: CASSYPQAGGERNEQFF.

The chain joins TRBV28 to TRBJ2-2; possible D gene TRBD2, 6 bases. V shed 6 bases and J shed 0 bases, with 11 bases lying between them. The CDR3 spans 15 residues. The germline V gene has CDR1 MDHEN and CDR2 SYDVKM. CDR3 protein: CASRGAGANTGELFF. CDR3 nucleotides: TGTGCCAGCAGAGGAGCGGGTGCGAACACCGGGGAGCTGTTTTTT.

This chain uses TRBV4-3 with TRBJ1-2; D is undetermined. Trimming pared 1 base from V and 2 bases from J, leaving 14 bases between. Germline V CDR1 and CDR2: LGHNA, YSLEER. CDR3 length: 16 amino acids. Here the CDR3 reads CASSQGTGRVNYGYTF. Here the CDR3 DNA reads TGCGCCAGCAGCCAAGGGACCGGGCGGGTAAACTATGGCTACACCTTC.

This clone was found a few times. The CDR3 loop reads CASSESGYTEAFF. Written as DNA, the CDR3 is TGTGCCAGCAGTGAGTCCGGCTACACTGAAGCTTTCTTT. The chain links TRBV25-1 to TRBJ1-1, with unresolved D. CDR1 MGHDK and CDR2 SYGVNS come from the germline V gene. Trimming pared 3 bases from V and 3 bases from J, leaving 8 bases between. The CDR3 is 13 amino acids.

The V call is TRBV5-6, the J call TRBJ1-2; 8 positions agree with TRBD1. In germline, CDR1 is SGHDT, CDR2 YYEEEE. With 2 bases clipped from V and 8 bases from J, the junction kept 11 bases outside the gene matches. The CDR3 is 15 residues long. CDR3 nucleotides: TGTGCCAGCAGCTTTGTGACAGGGGTGGTAGAAGGCTACACCTTC. Its translation is CASSFVTGVVEGYTF.

The chain recombines TRBV9 with TRBJ2-7; a possible D gene is TRBD1 (7 bases). Germline V gene lookup returns CDR1 SGDLS and CDR2 YYNGEE. V lost 0 bases to trimming and J lost 1 base, with 11 bases between them. This CDR3 has 15 amino acids. Written as DNA, the CDR3 is TGTGCCAGCAGCGTAGGCGGGGACAGTTCCTACGAGCAGTACTTC. It encodes CASSVGGDSSYEQYF. Full variable domain (remainder filled in from reference TRBV9 and TRBJ2-7): DSGVTQTPKHLITATGQRVTLRCSPRSGDLSVYWYQQSLDQGLQFLIQYYNGEERAKGNILERFSAQQFPDLHSELNLSSLELGDSALYFCASSVGGDSSYEQYFGPGTRLTVT.

This chain joins TRBV11-2 and TRBJ2-6; D gene ambiguous. CDR3 length equals 15 residues. CDR1 SGHAT and CDR2 FQNNGV come from the germline V gene. The V and J ends lost 1 base and 0 bases respectively, with 4 bases between them. The DNA for the CDR3 is TGTGCCAGCAGCTTAGTCGCCTCTGGGGCCAACGTCCTGACTTTC. This sequence encodes CASSLVASGANVLTF.

V and J are TRBV5-4 and TRBJ2-2, with D possibly TRBD1 on 6 matching bases. In germline, CDR1 is SGHNT, CDR2 YYREEE (reference sequence). The V end lost 0 bases, the J end lost 2 bases, and 14 bases lay between the germline ends. CDR3 length equals 17 residues. DNA of the CDR3: TGTGCCAGCAGCTTGGGGGTTAGAGGGGGAAACACCGGGGAGCTGTTTTTT. This translates into CASSLGVRGGNTGELFF.

The count of this clone is one. Relative to the germline gene, one junction end is altered; a read error may explain this. The V and J genes are TRBV6-6 and TRBJ2-1, with a weak D call TRBD2 (6 bases). The CDR3 consists of 11 residues. Per the germline V gene, CDR1 is MNHNY and CDR2 is SVGAGI (reference sequence). This chain's CDR3 is CASSSGVMTLF. CDR3 sequence (DNA): TGTGCCAGCAGTTCGGGGGTAATGACGCTCTTC.

The V gene is TRBV7-9, the J gene TRBJ1-4, with a tentative D call TRBD1 (5 bases). The V end was cut by 1 base, the J end by 2 bases, with 8 bases between. The germline V gene encodes CDR1 SEHNR and CDR2 FQNEAQ (reference sequence). The CDR3 extends over 15 amino acids. The CDR3 sequence: CASSLGAGTNEKLFF. The CDR3 DNA is TGTGCCAGCAGCTTAGGGGCAGGGACTAATGAAAAACTGTTTTTT.

The V gene is TRBV27, the J gene TRBJ2-7; D is possibly TRBD2 (6 bases). The CDR3 totals 15 residues. Germline V lookup: CDR1 MNHEY, CDR2 SMNVEV (reference sequence). With 5 bases removed from V and 1 base from J, the gap between germline ends came to 15 bases. DNA of the CDR3: TGTGCCAGCAGTCCCCGCCGACTAGGGTCCTACGAGCAGTACTTC. Protein sequence: CASSPRRLGSYEQYF.

The rearrangement links TRBV6-5 to TRBJ2-7, with D possibly TRBD1 on 6 matching bases. The ends were cut back, 2 bases at V and 1 base at J, with 12 bases in the middle. CDR3 length: 15 amino acids. Germline V lookup: CDR1 MNHEY, CDR2 SVGAGI. The CDR3 is CASSYGSTGSYEQYF. CDR3 coding DNA: TGTGCCAGCAGTTACGGCTCGACAGGATCCTACGAGCAGTACTTC.

CDR3 loop: CASSVVTNTEAFF. DNA of the CDR3: TGTGCCAGCAGCGTAGTTACGAACACTGAAGCTTTCTTT. The V and J genes are TRBV9 and TRBJ1-1; D ambiguous. CDR1 is SGDLS and CDR2 is YYNGEE in the germline V gene. V lost 0 bases, J lost 1 base, and 4 bases lay in between. The CDR3 consists of 13 residues.

In DNA, the CDR3 is TGTGCCAGCAGGGGGGGTCATGAAAAACTGTTTTTT. Amino acid sequence: CASRGGHEKLFF. The V call is TRBV9, the J call TRBJ1-4; D is perhaps TRBD1 (5 bases). Germline CDR1 and CDR2: SGDLS and YYNGEE. The CDR3 covers 12 residues. V gave up 5 bases and J gave up 6 bases, with 8 bases separating them.

V and J are TRBV9 and TRBJ2-7, with D possibly TRBD2 on 6 matching bases. This CDR3 has 14 residues. The ends were cut back, 0 bases at V and 4 bases at J, with 11 bases in the middle. The germline gives CDR1 SGDLS, CDR2 YYNGEE. CDR3 in DNA: TGTGCCAGCAGCGTAGCCCCCCGGGGGTACGAGCAGTACTTC. Its translation is CASSVAPRGYEQYF.

V is TRBV7-2 and J is TRBJ1-2; 9 bases agree with TRBD1. Germline loops: CDR1 SGHTA, CDR2 FQGNSA. This CDR3 has 14 amino acids. The J segment lost 3 bases and the V segment lost 5 bases, leaving 4 bases of the junction unmatched. This CDR3 is CASSAQGADYGYTF. The CDR3, as DNA: TGTGCCAGCAGCGCACAGGGGGCCGACTATGGCTACACCTTC.

This rearrangement joins TRBV30 to TRBJ2-7, with 10 bases fitting TRBD2. Germline V gene data show CDR1 as GTSNPN and CDR2 as SVGIG (reference sequence). The CDR3 has 16 residues. Trimming cost V 0 bases and J 3 bases; bases outside gene matches: 8. CDR3 sequence: CAWSVSRASGGYEQYF. In nucleotides, the CDR3 is TGTGCCTGGAGTGTTTCAAGAGCTAGCGGGGGCTACGAGCAGTACTTC.

The rearrangement links TRBV19 to TRBJ2-3, with a weak D call TRBD2 (6 bases). The V and J ends lost 3 bases and 1 base respectively, with 11 bases between them. CDR1 is LNHDA and CDR2 is SQIVND in the germline V gene (reference sequence). There are 15 residues in the CDR3. The CDR3 loop is CASSIFASGTDTQYF. The CDR3 nucleotides are TGTGCCAGTAGTATCTTCGCTAGCGGCACAGATACGCAGTATTTT.

The J gene is TRBJ2-2, the V gene TRBV27; 10 bases line up with TRBD1. The ends lost 4 bases at V and 0 bases at J; junction bases unmatched: 2. The CDR3 loop spans 16 amino acids. Germline V CDR1 and CDR2: MNHEY, SMNVEV (reference sequence). This CDR3 is CASSSGQGPNTGELFF. CDR3 nucleotides: TGTGCCAGCAGTTCGGGACAGGGGCCGAACACCGGGGAGCTGTTTTTT.

This chain connects TRBV29-1 to TRBJ2-7, with a tentative D call TRBD1 (6 bases). CDR3 size: 11 residues. Trimming cost V 0 bases and J 11 bases, with 11 bases left between them. Germline V gene lookup returns CDR1 SQVTM and CDR2 ANQGSEA. The CDR3, as DNA: TGCAGCGTTGAAGATCTTGCAGGGGAGTACTTC. It codes for CSVEDLAGEYF.

The chain uses TRBV27 and TRBJ2-3; 9 bases align to TRBD2. V lost 5 bases to trimming and J lost 2 bases; unmatched junction nucleotides: 8. The CDR3 length is 16 residues. Germline V gene data show CDR1 as MNHEY and CDR2 as SMNVEV (reference sequence). CDR3 in DNA: TGTGCCAGCAGTCTAATACCGGGACTAGCCACAGATACGCAGTATTTT. Its translation is CASSLIPGLATDTQYF.

The rearrangement uses TRBV2 and TRBJ1-5; D is unresolved. Trimming took off 5 bases at V and 1 base at J, with 12 bases between the two ends. The germline gives CDR1 SNHLY, CDR2 FYNNEI. This CDR3 comprises 15 residues. The CDR3 protein is CASSSEGGSNQPQHF. The CDR3 DNA sequence: TGTGCCAGCAGTTCGGAGGGCGGGAGCAATCAGCCCCAGCATTTT.